This TCR beta chain comes out of a study of blood T cell repertoires in COVID-19. Original methodology: Using reference gene primer amplification, nucleated cell counts were estimated. Sequencing used immunoSEQ multiplex PCR; TCRdb keeps in-frame clones, though not all of them. The DNA was the basis for D and trimming; V, J and clone size are from that table. The table lists about 430,000 clones, 88% of them singletons. Trimming removed 5 bases at V and 0 bases at J, with 7 bases between. The CDR3 sequence is 13 residues long. Germline V lookup: CDR1 LNHNV, CDR2 YYDKDF (reference sequence). This TCR was sampled from a woman aged 25 to 39 with acute COVID-19. The sequencing input was PBMCs or T cells enriched from blood (not recorded which). The chain recombines TRBV15 with TRBJ1-1, with a tentative D call TRBD1 (6 bases). In nucleotides, the CDR3 is TGTGCCACCAGCGGACAGTTGAACACTGAAGCTTTCTTT. The encoded protein is CATSGQLNTEAFF.